This TCR beta chain was recovered during a study of T cell repertoires in cytomegalovirus infection. The CDR3 length is 14 residues. With 3 bases clipped from V and 8 bases from J, the junction kept 9 bases outside the gene matches. Germline CDR1 is SQVTM and CDR2 is ANQGSEA. Each CDR3 protein is one row after TCRdb ran MiXCR on the reads. Of fewer than 250,000 distinct CDR3 sequences listed, 9% to 15% are singletons. This receptor was obtained from a human donor in good health (CMV status not recorded). Some clones in this sample may be carry-over from other donors' samples. The chain couples TRBV29-1 to TRBJ1-4, with 7 bases that match TRBD1. The source material was PBMCs. CDR3 amino acids: CSVDLTGAREKLFF. Here the CDR3 DNA reads TGCAGCGTTGATCTCACAGGGGCTAGGGAAAAACTGTTTTTT.